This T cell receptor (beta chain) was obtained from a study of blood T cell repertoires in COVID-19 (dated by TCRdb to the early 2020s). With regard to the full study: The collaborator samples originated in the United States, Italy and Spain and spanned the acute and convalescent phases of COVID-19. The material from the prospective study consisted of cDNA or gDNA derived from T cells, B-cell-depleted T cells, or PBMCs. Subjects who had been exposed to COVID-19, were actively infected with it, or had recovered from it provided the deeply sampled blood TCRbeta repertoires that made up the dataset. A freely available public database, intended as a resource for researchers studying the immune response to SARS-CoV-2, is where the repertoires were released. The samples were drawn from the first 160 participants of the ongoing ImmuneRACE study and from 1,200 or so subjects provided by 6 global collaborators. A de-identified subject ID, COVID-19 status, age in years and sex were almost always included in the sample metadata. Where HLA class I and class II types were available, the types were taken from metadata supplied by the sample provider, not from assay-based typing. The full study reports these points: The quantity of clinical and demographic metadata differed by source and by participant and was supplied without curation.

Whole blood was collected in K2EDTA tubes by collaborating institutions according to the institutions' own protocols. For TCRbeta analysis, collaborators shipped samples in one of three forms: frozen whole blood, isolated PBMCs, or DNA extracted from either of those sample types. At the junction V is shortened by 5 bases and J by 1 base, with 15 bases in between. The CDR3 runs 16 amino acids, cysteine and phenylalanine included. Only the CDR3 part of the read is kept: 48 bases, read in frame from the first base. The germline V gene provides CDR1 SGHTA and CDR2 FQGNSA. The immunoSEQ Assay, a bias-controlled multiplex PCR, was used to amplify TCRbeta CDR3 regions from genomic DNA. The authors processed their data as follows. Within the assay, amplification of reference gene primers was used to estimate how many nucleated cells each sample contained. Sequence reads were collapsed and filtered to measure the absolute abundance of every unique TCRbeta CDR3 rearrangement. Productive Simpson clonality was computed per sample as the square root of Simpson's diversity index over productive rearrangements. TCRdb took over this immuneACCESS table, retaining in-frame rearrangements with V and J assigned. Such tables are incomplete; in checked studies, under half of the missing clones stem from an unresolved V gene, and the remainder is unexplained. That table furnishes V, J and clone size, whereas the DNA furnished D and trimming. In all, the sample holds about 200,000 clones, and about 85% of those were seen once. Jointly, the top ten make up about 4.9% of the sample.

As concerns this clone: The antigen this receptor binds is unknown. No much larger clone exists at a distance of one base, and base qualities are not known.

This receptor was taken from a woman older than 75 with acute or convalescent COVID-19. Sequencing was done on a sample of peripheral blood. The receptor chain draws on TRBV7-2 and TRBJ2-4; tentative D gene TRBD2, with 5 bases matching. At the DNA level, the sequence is TGTGCCAGCAGCCCCGCCGGGGTCAGGGCCAAAAACATTCAGTACTTC. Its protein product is CASSPAGVRAKNIQYF.